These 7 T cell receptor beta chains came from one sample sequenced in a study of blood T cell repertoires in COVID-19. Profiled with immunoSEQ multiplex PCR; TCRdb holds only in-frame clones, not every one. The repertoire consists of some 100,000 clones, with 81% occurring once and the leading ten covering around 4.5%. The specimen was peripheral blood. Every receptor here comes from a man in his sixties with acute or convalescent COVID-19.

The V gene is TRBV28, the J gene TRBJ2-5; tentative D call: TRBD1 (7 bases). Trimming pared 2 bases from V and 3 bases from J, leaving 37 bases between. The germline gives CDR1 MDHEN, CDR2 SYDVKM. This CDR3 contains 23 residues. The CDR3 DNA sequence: TGTGCCAGCAGTTTAGTACTTTCACATTTTCTGGAGGGGGCGCCGGAAATTGAAGAGACCCAGTACTTC. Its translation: CASSLVLSHFLEGAPEIEETQYF.

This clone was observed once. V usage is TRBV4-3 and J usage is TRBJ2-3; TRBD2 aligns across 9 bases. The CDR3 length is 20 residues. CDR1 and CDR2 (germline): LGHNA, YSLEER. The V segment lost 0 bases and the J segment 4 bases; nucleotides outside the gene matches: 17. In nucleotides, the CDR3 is TGCGCCAGCAGCCAAGAATTAGGGCTAGCGGGATCTCTCAGCGCAGATACGCAGTATTTT. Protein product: CASSQELGLAGSLSADTQYF.

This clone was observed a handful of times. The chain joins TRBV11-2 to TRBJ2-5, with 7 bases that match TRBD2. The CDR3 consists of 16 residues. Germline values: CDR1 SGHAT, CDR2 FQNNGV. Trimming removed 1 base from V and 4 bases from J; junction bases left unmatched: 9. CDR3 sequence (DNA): TGTGCCAGCAGCTTAGGGGGGGGACTACACGCAGAGACCCAGTACTTC. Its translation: CASSLGGGLHAETQYF.

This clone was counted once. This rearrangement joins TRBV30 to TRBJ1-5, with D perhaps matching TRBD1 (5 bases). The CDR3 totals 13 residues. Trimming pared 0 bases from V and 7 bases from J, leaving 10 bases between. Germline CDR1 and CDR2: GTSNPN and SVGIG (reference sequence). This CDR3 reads CAWSVMGRQPQHF. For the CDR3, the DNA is TGTGCCTGGAGTGTTATGGGGCGGCAGCCCCAGCATTTT.

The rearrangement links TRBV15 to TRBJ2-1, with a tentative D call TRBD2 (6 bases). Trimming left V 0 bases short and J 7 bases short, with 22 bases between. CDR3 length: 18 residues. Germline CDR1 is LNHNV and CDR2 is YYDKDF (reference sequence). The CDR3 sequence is CATSRDPLGPRAGNEQFF. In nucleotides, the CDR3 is TGTGCCACCAGCAGAGACCCCCTAGGCCCTAGAGCGGGTAATGAGCAGTTCTTC.

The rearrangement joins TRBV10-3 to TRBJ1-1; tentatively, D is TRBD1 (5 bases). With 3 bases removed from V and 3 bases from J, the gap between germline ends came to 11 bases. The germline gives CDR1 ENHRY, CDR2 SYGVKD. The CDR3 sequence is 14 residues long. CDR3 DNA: TGTGCCATCAGTGAATTGGCGGGGGACACTGAAGCTTTCTTT. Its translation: CAISELAGDTEAFF.

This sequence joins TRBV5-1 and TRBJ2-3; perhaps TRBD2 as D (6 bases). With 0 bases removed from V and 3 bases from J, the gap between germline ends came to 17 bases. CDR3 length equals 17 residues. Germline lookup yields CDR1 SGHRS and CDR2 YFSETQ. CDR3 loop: CASSLGLSQGRTDTQYF. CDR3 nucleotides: TGCGCCAGCAGCTTGGGCCTCTCGCAAGGGAGGACAGATACGCAGTATTTT.